These 23 T cell receptor beta chains came from one sample sequenced in a study of T-cell reconstitution after alpha-beta-depleted transplantation in children. Researchers prepared the TCRbeta library using unique molecular identifiers, the study reports. TCRdb re-called the PCR reads through MiXCR, storing one row per CDR3 protein. The sample carries 450,000 to 600,000 distinct CDR3 sequences, 15% to 20% recorded once. The material was PBMCs from the stem cell graft donor, obtained from the stem cell graft. The receptors were gathered from a human donor who donated a stem cell graft to a child with acute lymphoblastic leukemia.

This chain uses TRBV6-1 with TRBJ2-3; 15 positions agree with TRBD2. Germline lookup yields CDR1 MNHNS and CDR2 SASEGT. The CDR3 extends over 15 amino acids. After removal of 8 bases from V and 0 bases from J, the junction contained 0 bases not matched to a gene. The CDR3 bases are TGTGCCAGCGGGACTAGCGGGGGGAGCACAGATACGCAGTATTTT. It yields the protein CASGTSGGSTDTQYF.

The chain joins TRBV6-5 to TRBJ2-3; 14 positions agree with TRBD2. The CDR3 has 19 amino acids. CDR1 MNHEY and CDR2 SVGAGI come from the germline V gene. Trimming removed 2 bases from V and 2 bases from J; junction bases left unmatched: 9. The CDR3 sequence: CASSYLPKTSGRATDTQYF. For the CDR3, the DNA is TGTGCCAGCAGTTACCTCCCAAAGACTAGCGGGAGGGCCACAGATACGCAGTATTTT.

This clonotype was seen a handful of times. J is TRBJ2-5 and V is TRBV6-5; no definite D call. The CDR3 runs to 13 residues. CDR1 and CDR2 from the germline V gene are MNHEY and SVGAGI. V was trimmed by 6 bases and J by 3 bases, leaving 11 bases between them. Here the CDR3 DNA reads TGTGCCAGCAGCGCGGTGATTAAAGAGACCCAGTACTTC. This sequence encodes CASSAVIKETQYF.

The V call is TRBV15, the J call TRBJ1-4, with no clear D. Trimming shortened V by 10 bases and J by 5 bases, and 17 bases separated the two germline ends. The CDR3 totals 14 residues. CDR1 and CDR2 from the germline V gene are LNHNV and YYDKDF (reference sequence). The CDR3 protein is CARRPDGENEKLFF. The CDR3 nucleotides read TGTGCCAGGCGACCTGACGGAGAAAATGAAAAACTGTTTTTT.

In its sample, this clonotype was seen a few times. The V call is TRBV4-1, the J call TRBJ2-1, with 16 bases matching TRBD2. From germline, CDR1 is MGHRA and CDR2 YSYEKL. The CDR3 totals 16 residues. V lost 3 bases and J lost 4; bases outside the gene matches: 0. In nucleotides, the CDR3 is TGCGCCAGCAGCCAGGGACTAGCGGGAGGGTACAATGAGCAGTTCTTC. This gives the protein CASSQGLAGGYNEQFF.

This clonotype was counted a few times. The chain couples TRBV12-3 or TRBV12-4 to TRBJ2-5, with no clear D. This CDR3 spans 14 amino acids. Trimming shortened V by 7 bases and J by 0 bases, and 12 bases separated the two germline ends. DNA for the CDR3: TGTGCCAGCACCAATCAGCCGTACCAAGAGACCCAGTACTTC. Amino acid sequence: CASTNQPYQETQYF.

V is TRBV5-1 and J is TRBJ2-5; D may be TRBD1 (6 bases). Germline V gene sequence: CDR1 SGHRS, CDR2 YFSETQ. The V end lost 8 bases, the J end lost 0 bases, and 20 bases lay between the germline ends. This CDR3 contains 16 residues. CDR3 amino acids: CASTLLPRGYQETQYF. The CDR3 bases are TGCGCCAGTACCCTCCTCCCCAGGGGCTACCAAGAGACCCAGTACTTC.

This clonotype was seen more than once but under ten times. The J gene is TRBJ2-1, the V gene TRBV6-5, with 9 bases identical to TRBD2. Trimming cost V 2 bases and J 6 bases; bases outside gene matches: 11. Germline CDR1 reads MNHEY; CDR2 reads SVGAGI. This CDR3 region has 17 residues. In DNA form, the CDR3 reads TGTGCCAGCAGTTACCACCTTAGCGGGAGCTCTTCCAATGAGCAGTTCTTC. Protein product: CASSYHLSGSSSNEQFF.

The chain joins TRBV12-3 or TRBV12-4 to TRBJ1-4, with 9 bases that match TRBD1. Trimming took 5 bases from V and 8 from J; bases not matched to a gene: 9. CDR3 length: 15 amino acids. The CDR3 DNA sequence: TGTGCCAGCAGTGGCTCCGGGACAGGGTTCGAAAAACTGTTTTTT. Translated, it gives CASSGSGTGFEKLFF.

The V gene is TRBV5-6, the J gene TRBJ1-5, with D perhaps TRBD1 (5 bases). Germline values: CDR1 SGHDT, CDR2 YYEEEE. This CDR3 region has 14 residues. Trimming shortened V by 4 bases and J by 3 bases, and 11 bases separated the two germline ends. The CDR3 protein is CASSPTGVNQPQHF. In DNA form, the CDR3 reads TGTGCCAGCAGCCCCACGGGGGTCAATCAGCCCCAGCATTTT.

The genes are TRBV12-3 or TRBV12-4 and TRBJ2-2; 7 bases are shared with TRBD1. The V segment lost 5 bases and the J segment 4 bases; nucleotides outside the gene matches: 10. The CDR3 has 16 amino acids. The CDR3 DNA reads as TGTGCCAGCAGTCCCCCTTTGACAGGGTTCACCGGGGAGCTGTTTTTT. Translated, it gives CASSPPLTGFTGELFF.

The gene calls are TRBV4-2 and TRBJ1-3; D not resolved. With 0 bases removed from V and 0 bases from J, the gap between germline ends came to 6 bases. This CDR3 spans 15 amino acids. The germline V gene encodes CDR1 LGHNA and CDR2 YNFKEQ. The DNA of the CDR3 is TGTGCCAGCAGCCAAGATCCCAACTCTGGAAACACCATATATTTT. This encodes CASSQDPNSGNTIYF.

The chain joins TRBV27 to TRBJ2-7, with unresolved D. The V end lost 0 bases, the J end lost 4 bases, and 10 bases lay between the germline ends. Germline CDR1 reads MNHEY; CDR2 reads SMNVEV (reference sequence). There are 14 residues in the CDR3. CDR3 sequence reads: CASSLSVGTYEQYF. The CDR3 DNA sequence: TGTGCCAGCAGTTTATCGGTGGGAACATACGAGCAGTACTTC.

The chain combines TRBV4-1 with TRBJ1-5; D gene unclear. Germline CDR1 MGHRA, CDR2 YSYEKL. Trimming shortened V by 0 bases and J by 0 bases, and 9 bases separated the two germline ends. This CDR3 contains 16 residues. CDR3 sequence: CASSQEVWNSNQPQHF. The CDR3 DNA reads TGCGCCAGCAGCCAAGAGGTGTGGAATAGCAATCAGCCCCAGCATTTT.

This clonotype has at least ten counts. The chain carries TRBV5-1 and TRBJ2-1; no firm D call. CDR1 is SGHRS, CDR2 YFSETQ, per germline. V was shortened by 0 bases and J by 0 bases, with 7 bases between the two germline ends. The length of the CDR3 is 15 residues. The CDR3, as DNA: TGCGCCAGCAGCTTGGAGCTGCTCTCCTACAATGAGCAGTTCTTC. This translates into CASSLELLSYNEQFF.

This clonotype came up a few times. The chain uses TRBV4-1 and TRBJ1-2, with 7 bases matching TRBD1. CDR1 and CDR2 from the germline V gene are MGHRA and YSYEKL. The ends lost 4 bases at V and 4 bases at J; junction bases unmatched: 6. This CDR3 has 14 residues. The DNA for the CDR3 is TGCGCCAGCAGCCCTAGGCAGGGGGGCTATGGCTACACCTTC. Protein: CASSPRQGGYGYTF.

This clonotype has more than one count but fewer than ten. The chain carries TRBV27 and TRBJ1-5; unclear D gene. This CDR3 is built from 15 residues. Trimming took off 3 bases at V and 7 bases at J, with 16 bases between the two ends. Germline V lookup: CDR1 MNHEY, CDR2 SMNVEV (reference sequence). Here the CDR3 DNA reads TGTGCCAGCAGTTTGGCGGGGAACCTGGGGCAGCCCCAGCATTTT. Amino acid sequence: CASSLAGNLGQPQHF.

This clonotype was seen many times. The V call is TRBV5-1, the J call TRBJ2-1; 9 bases align to TRBD1. This CDR3 is built from 15 residues. Germline V gives CDR1 SGHRS, CDR2 YFSETQ. Trimming at V came to 2 bases and at J to 3 bases, leaving 3 bases not matched to a gene. The DNA for the CDR3 is TGCGCCAGCAGCTTCACAGGGGGCAACTACAATGAGCAGTTCTTC. This encodes CASSFTGGNYNEQFF.

This clonotype showed up just a few times. The rearrangement links TRBV5-1 to TRBJ2-2; 9 positions agree with TRBD2. The CDR3 contains 15 residues. Looked up from germline, CDR1 is SGHRS and CDR2 is YFSETQ. Trimming at V came to 4 bases and at J to 4 bases, leaving 5 bases not matched to a gene. In nucleotides, the CDR3 is TGCGCCAGCAGCGGGGGACTAGCTAGCACCGGGGAGCTGTTTTTT. It yields the protein CASSGGLASTGELFF. The full variable domain, in which reference TRBV5-1 and TRBJ2-2 provide the parts outside the CDR3, is KAGVTQTPRYLIKTRGQQVTLSCSPISGHRSVSWYQQTPGQGLQFLFEYFSETQRNKGNFPGRFSGRQFSNSRSEMNVSTLELGDSALYLCASSGGLASTGELFFGEGSRLTVL.

The V gene is TRBV12-3 or TRBV12-4, the J gene TRBJ2-7, with 8 bases lining up with TRBD1. CDR3 length: 14 amino acids. V shed 3 bases and J 3 bases; nucleotides not matched to a gene: 4. CDR3 DNA: TGTGCCAGCAGTTTTGACAGGGGATACTACGAGCAGTACTTC. This gives the protein CASSFDRGYYEQYF.

V and J are TRBV7-6 and TRBJ2-3; no clear D gene. Germline V lookup: CDR1 SGHVS, CDR2 FNYEAQ. The ends were cut back, 4 bases at V and 6 bases at J, with 14 bases in the middle. There are 14 residues in the CDR3. CDR3 DNA: TGTGCCAGCAGCTCTGGAGCCGTTCAGGATACGCAGTATTTT. It encodes CASSSGAVQDTQYF.

The chain recombines TRBV27 with TRBJ2-2; a possible D gene is TRBD2 (5 bases). This CDR3 has 16 amino acids. The V and J ends lost 2 bases and 6 bases respectively, with 16 bases between them. Germline values: CDR1 MNHEY, CDR2 SMNVEV (reference sequence). The CDR3 spells CASSLRRWLRAGELFF. The DNA for the CDR3 is TGTGCCAGCAGTTTACGGAGGTGGTTGAGGGCCGGGGAGCTGTTTTTT.

This clonotype has more than one count but fewer than ten. This sequence joins TRBV7-6 and TRBJ2-7, with a possible D match to TRBD2 (5 bases). CDR3 length: 13 residues. Trimming took 5 bases from V and 4 from J, leaving 12 bases between them. CDR1 SGHVS and CDR2 FNYEAQ come from the germline V gene. The CDR3 DNA is TGTGCCAGCAGCCGGTCCGGGATTTACGAGCAGTACTTC. This sequence encodes CASSRSGIYEQYF. Together with reference TRBV7-6 and TRBJ2-7, the CDR3 gives the full variable domain: GAGVSQSPRYKVTKRGQDVALRCDPISGHVSLYWYRQALGQGPEFLTYFNYEAQQDKSGLPNDRFSAERPEGSISTLTIQRTEQRDSAMYRCASSRSGIYEQYFGPGTRLTVT.